This T cell receptor (beta chain) stems from a study of ipilimumab plus nivolumab after autologous stem cell transplantation. Study as a whole: Median doses per patient: about five ipilimumab, roughly 8 nivolumab.

TCRdb's table, derived via immunoSEQ multiplex PCR, lists solely in-frame clones and lacks some. The repertoire holds 35,000 to 50,000 clones, with 70% to 90% as singletons. Starting 14 to 28 days after autologous transplant, ipilimumab 1 mg/kg was given. Patients received nivolumab 3 mg/kg at weeks 1, 4, 7, 10, then fortnightly to week 26. The CDR3 extends over 14 amino acids. Trimming pared 4 bases from V and 1 base from J, leaving 9 bases between. From germline, CDR1 is LNHNV and CDR2 YYDKDF (reference sequence). The rearrangement joins TRBV15 to TRBJ2-3; D might be TRBD1 (6 bases). The sample in question was PBMCs, obtained in a trial of ipilimumab plus nivolumab as post-transplant consolidation. The sequence was obtained from a male donor with multiple myeloma. The CDR3 nucleotides are TGTGCCACCAGCATAGGGGGAGGCACAGATACGCAGTATTTT. Translated, it gives CATSIGGGTDTQYF.